One and the same sample provided the 8 T cell receptor beta chains below, sequenced in a study of esophageal squamous cell carcinoma under preoperative chemotherapy. TCRdb re-called the PCR reads with MiXCR, one entry per CDR3 protein. The data hold fewer than 18,000 distinct CDR3 sequences, with 60% observed a single time. Time point noted: before preoperative PTX-NDP chemotherapy. The specimen was obtained from a patient given preoperative chemotherapy. The receptors come from a human donor with esophageal squamous cell carcinoma. The donor label of this sample is uncertain.

This sequence joins TRBV6-1 and TRBJ2-3; D remains unclear. V gave up 1 base and J gave up 1 base, with 12 bases separating them. CDR3 size: 16 residues. Germline assignment: CDR1 MNHNS and CDR2 SASEGT. CDR3 nucleotides: TGTGCCAGCAGTGAAGGTTGGGGATTCGGCACAGATACGCAGTATTTT. Its protein is CASSEGWGFGTDTQYF.

The genes are TRBV27 and TRBJ2-4, with D perhaps matching TRBD1 (5 bases). The V gene lost 2 bases and the J gene lost 1 base, with 9 bases spanning the gap. Germline V CDR1 and CDR2: MNHEY, SMNVEV (reference sequence). The CDR3 loop spans 15 amino acids. DNA of the CDR3: TGTGCCAGCAGTTTAATTCAGGGTGCCAAAAACATTCAGTACTTC. Its protein product is CASSLIQGAKNIQYF.

This clonotype was counted a few times. The chain couples TRBV6-1 to TRBJ2-2; D uncertain. The better agreement between TRBJ2-3 and the DNA end casts doubt on the J call. CDR3 length: 15 amino acids. Germline lookup yields CDR1 MNHNS and CDR2 SASEGT. This CDR3 is CASRTGQVGTEAQYF. In nucleotides, the CDR3 is TGTGCCAGCAGAACCGGGCAGGTGGGCACAGAGGCGCAGTATTTT.

Turning to this clonotype: A much larger clone differs from this one at a single base, so this may be a read error. The chain has TRBV10-1 and TRBJ2-1; D is perhaps TRBD2 (5 bases). Germline CDR1 and CDR2: WNHNN and SYGVQD (reference sequence). The CDR3 totals 14 residues. V lost 6 bases, J lost 10 bases, and 19 bases lay in between. This CDR3 is CASSWRVNSYEQFF. CDR3 sequence (DNA): TGCGCCAGCAGCTGGCGGGTAAACTCCTACGAGCAGTTCTTC.

To note about this clonotype: One end of the junction fails to match germline, which may point to a read error. The chain combines TRBV6-1 with TRBJ2-4; 8 positions match TRBD2. The germline V gene encodes CDR1 MNHNS and CDR2 SASEGT. The CDR3 is 14 residues long. The CDR3 sequence is CASAGRGDKDTQYF. CDR3 DNA sequence: TGTGCCAGCGCGGGGCGGGGGGACAAAGATACGCAGTATTTC.

This sequence joins TRBV6-1 and TRBJ2-1; D is uncertain. The closer fit of TRBJ2-7 to the DNA end suggests the J call may be wrong. CDR1 and CDR2 (germline): MNHNS, SASEGT. The CDR3 spans 16 residues. Written as DNA, the CDR3 is TGTGCCAGCACCCCCAGGCATAGGAACAGAATAGATGAGCAGTACTTC. Encoded protein: CASTPRHRNRIDEQYF.

With regard to this clonotype: At one boundary the junction diverges from the germline segment, which might be a read error. The CDR3 region is CAGIGGGDQETQYF. The CDR3, as DNA: TGTGCGGGCATTGGGGGGGGAGACCAAGAGACCCAGTATTTC. The V gene is TRBV10-3, the J gene TRBJ2-1, with 7 bases that match TRBD2. The CDR3 spans 14 residues. Germline assignment: CDR1 ENHRY and CDR2 SYGVKD.

A remark on this clonotype: Sequence at one end of the junction differs from germline and may be a read error. The chain joins TRBV6-1 to TRBJ2-3; TRBD1 might be the D (7 bases). Germline CDR1 MNHNS, CDR2 SASEGT. The CDR3 contains 14 residues. CDR3 in amino acids: CASSRGVGTDTQYF. The CDR3 DNA is TGTGCCAGCAGCAGGGGGGTGGGCACCGATACGCAGTATTTT.